What follows is one T cell receptor beta chain and its context. The antigen it recognizes is unknown. No quality values exist for individual bases; no much larger clone is one base distant. This entry comes from a study of T cell changes during pregnancy in multiple sclerosis (dated by TCRdb to about 2019). A note on the overall study: In women with multiple sclerosis, the researchers looked at how the T cell repertoire shifted as pregnancy progressed.

Library preparation was by the immunoSEQ multiplex PCR assay. Drawn from immuneACCESS, this table holds only the in-frame rearrangements with V and J called that TCRdb kept. Clones are partly lost; checked studies trace under half to an unresolved V gene and leave the rest unexplained. In all, the sample holds tens of thousands of clones, and roughly 90% of those were seen once. The ten largest clones add up to roughly 1.5% of the sample. The trim is 3 bases for V and 0 bases for J, with a gap of 6 bases between the germline ends. The CDR3 holds 14 amino acids from the cysteine to the phenylalanine. Just the 42-base CDR3 DNA is kept, in frame starting at base 1. The CDR1 and CDR2 encoded by the germline V gene are SGHTA and FQGTGA.

The sequenced sample was peripheral blood, obtained in the second trimester of pregnancy. The chain is assembled from TRBV7-3 and TRBJ2-1; no D gene is confidently identified. The clonotype comes from a female donor with multiple sclerosis, enrolled in a pregnancy study. This receptor has the CDR3 CASSLSSSYNEQFF. The nucleotide sequence reads TGTGCCAGCAGCTTGTCGAGCTCCTACAATGAGCAGTTCTTC.